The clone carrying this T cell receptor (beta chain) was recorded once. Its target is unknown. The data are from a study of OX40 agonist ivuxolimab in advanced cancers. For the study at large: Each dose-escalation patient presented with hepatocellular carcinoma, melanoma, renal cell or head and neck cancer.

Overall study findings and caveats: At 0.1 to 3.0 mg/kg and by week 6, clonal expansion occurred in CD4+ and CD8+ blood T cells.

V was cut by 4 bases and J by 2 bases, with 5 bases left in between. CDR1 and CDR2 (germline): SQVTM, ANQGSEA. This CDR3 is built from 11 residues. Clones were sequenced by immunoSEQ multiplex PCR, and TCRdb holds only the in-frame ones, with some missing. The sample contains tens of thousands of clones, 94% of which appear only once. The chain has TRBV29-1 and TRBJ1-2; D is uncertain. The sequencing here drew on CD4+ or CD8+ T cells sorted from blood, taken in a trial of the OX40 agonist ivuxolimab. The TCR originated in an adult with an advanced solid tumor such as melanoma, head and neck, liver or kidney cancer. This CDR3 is CSVAANYGYTF. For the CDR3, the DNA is TGCAGCGTTGCAGCGAACTATGGCTACACCTTC.